This TCR beta chain came from a study of blood T cell repertoires in COVID-19. The overall study: Samples taken during acute and convalescent COVID-19 were collected in the United States, Italy and Spain. Sample material is recorded as cDNA or gDNA derived from T cells, B-cell-depleted T cells, or PBMCs.

Methods used by the authors: Nucleated cell number was recorded as an estimate derived from reference gene primer amplification. Sequencing used immunoSEQ multiplex PCR; TCRdb keeps in-frame clones, though not all of them. For V, J and clone size, that table is used; D and trimming come from the DNA. The sample contains around 290,000 clones, roughly 86% of which appear only once. Before being deemed recovered, Cohort 3 donors had two negative PCRs, clearance, or symptom resolution. The germline V gene encodes CDR1 SEHNR and CDR2 FQNEAQ (reference sequence). V lost 3 bases, J lost 5 bases, and 7 bases lay in between. This CDR3 is 13 amino acids long.

Sequencing was performed on PBMCs or T cells enriched from blood (not recorded which). The V and J genes are TRBV7-9 and TRBJ2-2, with D tentatively TRBD1 (6 bases). The receptor was isolated from a woman in her thirties who had recovered from COVID-19. Here the CDR3 reads CASSFQGTGELFF. CDR3 sequence (DNA): TGTGCCAGCAGCTTTCAGGGGACCGGGGAGCTGTTTTTT.